The 14 T cell receptor beta chains given below trace back to one sample, sequenced in a study of radiotherapy plus CTLA-4 blockade in lung cancer. The table came from immunoSEQ multiplex PCR; TCRdb's copy has only in-frame clones and leaves some out. The sample has about 94,000 clones, around 80% seen once; the top ten hold roughly 23%. This sample comprised peripheral blood, obtained from a patient treated with radiotherapy plus ipilimumab. Every receptor here comes from a human donor with non-small cell lung cancer that progressed on radiotherapy plus ipilimumab.

The rearrangement joins TRBV11-3 to TRBJ2-3; 9 positions agree with TRBD1. The CDR3 runs to 14 residues. In germline, CDR1 is SGHNT, CDR2 YENEEA. Trimming cost V 5 bases and J 6 bases; bases outside gene matches: 6. CDR3 loop: CASSPPDRGDTQYF. The CDR3 DNA reads as TGTGCCAGCAGCCCCCCGGACAGGGGCGATACGCAGTATTTT.

The chain employs TRBV6-1 and TRBJ2-2; D not certain. Deletions cut 4 bases from V and 1 base from J, with 7 bases between. The CDR3 runs 14 residues. Germline CDR1 is MNHNS and CDR2 is SASEGT. The CDR3 DNA is TGTGCCAGCAGTGTCGGAAGGAACACCGGGGAGCTGTTTTTT. Its translation: CASSVGRNTGELFF.

V is TRBV29-1 and J is TRBJ2-4; either TRBD1 or TRBD2 may supply D (6 bases each). CDR3 length: 11 residues. V was pared by 6 bases and J by 13 bases, with 16 bases between. Germline V gene lookup returns CDR1 SQVTM and CDR2 ANQGSEA. CDR3 sequence: CSVRDWGAQYF. The CDR3 nucleotides are TGCAGCGTCCGTGATTGGGGGGCACAGTACTTC.

The chain couples TRBV11-2 to TRBJ2-3; no definite D call. Germline V gives CDR1 SGHAT, CDR2 FQNNGV. The V end was cut by 8 bases, the J end by 4 bases, with 10 bases between. CDR3 length: 12 amino acids. The CDR3 nucleotides are TGTGCCAGCGGCGCCATTCCAGATACGCAGTATTTT. This sequence encodes CASGAIPDTQYF.

This chain connects TRBV6-4 to TRBJ2-2, with 7 bases fitting TRBD2. The germline CDR1 and CDR2 sequences are MRHNA and SNTAGT. CDR3 size: 14 residues. V was pared by 3 bases and J by 6 bases, with 4 bases of the junction left unmatched. CDR3 coding DNA: TGTGCCAGCAGTGAGGCGGGAGTTTCCGGGGAGCTGTTTTTT. This encodes CASSEAGVSGELFF.

V is TRBV7-9 and J is TRBJ2-3, with 8 bases lining up with TRBD2. J lost 1 base, V lost 3 bases, and 3 bases had no gene match. Germline loops: CDR1 SEHNR, CDR2 FQNEAQ (reference sequence). The CDR3 is 15 residues long. In DNA, the CDR3 is TGTGCCAGCAGCTTCCCGACTAGCGGCACAGATACGCAGTATTTT. Protein product: CASSFPTSGTDTQYF.

The chain couples TRBV11-2 to TRBJ2-1; tentative D call: TRBD2 (5 bases). V dropped 3 bases and J dropped 8 bases, with 14 bases sitting between them. In germline, CDR1 is SGHAT, CDR2 FQNNGV. This CDR3 has 14 residues. The CDR3 DNA reads as TGTGCCAGCAGCTTGGGAGTACAGTCCCATGAGCAGTTCTTC. This codes for CASSLGVQSHEQFF.

The genes are TRBV30 and TRBJ2-1, with a tentative D call TRBD2 (7 bases). This CDR3 has 15 residues. Germline-derived CDR1 and CDR2 are GTSNPN and SVGIG (reference sequence). The V and J ends lost 2 bases and 7 bases respectively, with 18 bases between them. The CDR3 here is CAWSFGGAMRNEQFF. In nucleotides, the CDR3 is TGTGCCTGGAGTTTTGGGGGGGCCATGAGAAATGAGCAGTTCTTC.

The chain links TRBV28 to TRBJ1-2; D ambiguous. V gave up 2 bases and J gave up 4 bases, with 17 bases separating them. The CDR3 runs 16 residues. Germline-derived CDR1 and CDR2 are MDHEN and SYDVKM. CDR3 coding DNA: TGTGCCAGCAGTTTAATTGACAAAGCCCCCCTCTATGGCTACACCTTC. Translated, it gives CASSLIDKAPLYGYTF.

There are a few counts of this clone. V and J are TRBV6-1 and TRBJ2-7, with unresolved D. Trimming left V 3 bases short and J 4 bases short, with 1 base between. CDR3 length equals 10 residues. The V gene's germline CDR1 is MNHNS and CDR2 SASEGT. This chain's CDR3 is CASSEYEQYV. The CDR3 nucleotides are TGTGCCAGCAGTGAGTACGAGCAGTACGTC.

V usage is TRBV27 and J usage is TRBJ1-2; the D is unclear. With 0 bases removed from V and 8 bases from J, the gap between germline ends came to 16 bases. CDR3 length equals 15 residues. The V gene's germline CDR1 is MNHEY and CDR2 SMNVEV (reference sequence). Here the CDR3 reads CASSLSQGRTKGYTF. DNA of the CDR3: TGTGCCAGCAGTTTATCCCAAGGGAGGACGAAAGGCTACACCTTC.

The genes are TRBV12-5 and TRBJ1-2; D uncertain. Germline V gene sequence: CDR1 LGHNT, CDR2 FRNRAP. The CDR3 has 12 amino acids. V dropped 6 bases and J dropped 0 bases, with 5 bases sitting between them. The CDR3 here is CASGASNYGYTF. The CDR3 bases are TGTGCTAGTGGGGCCTCTAACTATGGCTACACCTTC.

This chain uses TRBV2 with TRBJ1-4; tentatively, D is TRBD1 (5 bases). The V end was cut by 5 bases, the J end by 5 bases, with 9 bases between. The CDR3 runs to 13 residues. CDR1 and CDR2 (germline): SNHLY, FYNNEI. CDR3 protein: CASSQGSNEKLFF. CDR3 sequence (DNA): TGTGCCAGCAGTCAGGGATCAAATGAAAAACTGTTTTTT.

The chain has TRBV21-1 and TRBJ1-2. TRBV21-1 is annotated as a pseudogene. This CDR3 contains 13 residues. CDR3 sequence reads: CASSETPLEGYTF. In nucleotides, the CDR3 is TGTGCCAGCAGCGAAACACCTCTGGAAGGCTACACCTTC.